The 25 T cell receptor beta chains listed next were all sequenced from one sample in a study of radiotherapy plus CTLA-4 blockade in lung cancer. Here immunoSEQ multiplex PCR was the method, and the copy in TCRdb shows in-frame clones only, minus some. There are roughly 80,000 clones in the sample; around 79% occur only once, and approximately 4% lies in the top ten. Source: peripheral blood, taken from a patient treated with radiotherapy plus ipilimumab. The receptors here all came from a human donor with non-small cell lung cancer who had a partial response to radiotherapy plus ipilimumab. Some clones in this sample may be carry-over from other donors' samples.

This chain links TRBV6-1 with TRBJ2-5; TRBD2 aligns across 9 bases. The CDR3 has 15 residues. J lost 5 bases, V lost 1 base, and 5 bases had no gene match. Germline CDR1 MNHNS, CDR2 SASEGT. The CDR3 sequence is CASSEEPSGTETQYF. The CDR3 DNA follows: TGTGCCAGCAGTGAAGAGCCTAGCGGGACCGAGACCCAGTACTTC.

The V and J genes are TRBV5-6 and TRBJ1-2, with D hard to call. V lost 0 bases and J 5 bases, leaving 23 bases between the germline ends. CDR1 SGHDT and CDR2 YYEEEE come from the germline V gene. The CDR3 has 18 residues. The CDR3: CASSLASPRSLILYGYTF. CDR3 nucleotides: TGTGCCAGCAGCTTGGCGTCCCCCAGATCCCTCATTTTGTATGGCTACACCTTC. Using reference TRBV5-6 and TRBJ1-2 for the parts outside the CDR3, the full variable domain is DAGVTQSPTHLIKTRGQQVTLRCSPKSGHDTVSWYQQALGQGPQFIFQYYEEEERQRGNFPDRFSGHQFPNYSSELNVNALLLGDSALYLCASSLASPRSLILYGYTFGSGTRLTVV.

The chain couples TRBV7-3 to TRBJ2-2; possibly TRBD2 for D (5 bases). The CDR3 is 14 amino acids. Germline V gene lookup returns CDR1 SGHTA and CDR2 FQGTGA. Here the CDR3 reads CDHRRSSYTGELFF. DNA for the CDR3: TGTGACCATAGGAGGAGCAGTTACACCGGGGAGCTGTTTTTT.

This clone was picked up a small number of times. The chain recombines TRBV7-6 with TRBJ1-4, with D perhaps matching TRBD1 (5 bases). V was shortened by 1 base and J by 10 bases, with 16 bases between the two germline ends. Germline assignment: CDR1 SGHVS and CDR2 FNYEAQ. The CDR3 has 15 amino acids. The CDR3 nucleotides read TGTGCCAGCAGCTTAGAGTGGGGCCGGTCGGGAAAACTGTTTTTT. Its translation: CASSLEWGRSGKLFF.

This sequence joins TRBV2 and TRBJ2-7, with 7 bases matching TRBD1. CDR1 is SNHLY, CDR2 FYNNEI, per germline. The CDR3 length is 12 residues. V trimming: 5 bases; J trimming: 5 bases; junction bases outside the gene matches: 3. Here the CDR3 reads CASSYRGDEQYF. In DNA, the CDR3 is TGTGCCAGCAGTTACAGGGGCGACGAGCAGTACTTC.

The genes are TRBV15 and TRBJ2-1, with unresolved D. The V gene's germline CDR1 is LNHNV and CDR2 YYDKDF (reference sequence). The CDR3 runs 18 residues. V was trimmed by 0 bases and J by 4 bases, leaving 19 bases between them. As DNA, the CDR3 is TGTGCCACCAGCAGAGATCTTTCGGCGACGGAGTGGTACAATGAGCAGTTCTTC. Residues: CATSRDLSATEWYNEQFF.

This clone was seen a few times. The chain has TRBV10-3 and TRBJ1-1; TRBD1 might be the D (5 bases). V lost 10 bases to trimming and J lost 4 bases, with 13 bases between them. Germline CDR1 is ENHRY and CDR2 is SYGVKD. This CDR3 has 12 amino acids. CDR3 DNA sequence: TGTGCCACACACGGCGGGGGCACTGAAGCTTTCTTT. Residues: CATHGGGTEAFF.

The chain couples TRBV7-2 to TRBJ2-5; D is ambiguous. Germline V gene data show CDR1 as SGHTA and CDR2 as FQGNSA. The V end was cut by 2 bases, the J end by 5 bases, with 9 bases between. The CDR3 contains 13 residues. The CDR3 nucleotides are TGTGCCAGCAGCTTAATGGTTGGCGAGACCCAGTACTTC. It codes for CASSLMVGETQYF.

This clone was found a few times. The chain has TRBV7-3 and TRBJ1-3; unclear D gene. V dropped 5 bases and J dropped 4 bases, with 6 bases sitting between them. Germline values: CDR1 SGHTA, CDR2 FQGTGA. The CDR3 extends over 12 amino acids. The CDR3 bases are TGTGCCAGCAGCCCGGAGGGAAACACCATATATTTT. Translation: CASSPEGNTIYF.

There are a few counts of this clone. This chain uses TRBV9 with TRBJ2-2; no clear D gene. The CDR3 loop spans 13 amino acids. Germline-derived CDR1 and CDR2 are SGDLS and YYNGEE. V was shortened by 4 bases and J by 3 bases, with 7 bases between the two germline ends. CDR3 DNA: TGTGCCAGCAGCTGGGCATACACCGGGGAGCTGTTTTTT. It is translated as CASSWAYTGELFF.

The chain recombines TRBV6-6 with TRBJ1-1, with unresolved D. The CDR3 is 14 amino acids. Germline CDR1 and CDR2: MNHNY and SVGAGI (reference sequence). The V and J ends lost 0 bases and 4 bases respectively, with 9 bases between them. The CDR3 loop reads CASSYSIQSTEAFF. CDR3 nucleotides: TGTGCCAGCAGTTACTCGATTCAGTCCACTGAAGCTTTCTTT.

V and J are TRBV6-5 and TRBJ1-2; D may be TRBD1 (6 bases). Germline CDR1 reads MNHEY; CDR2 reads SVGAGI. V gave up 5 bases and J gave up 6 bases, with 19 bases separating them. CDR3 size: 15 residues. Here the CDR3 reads CASSPRQDALDGYTF. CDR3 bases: TGTGCCAGCAGTCCAAGACAGGACGCGCTCGATGGCTACACCTTC.

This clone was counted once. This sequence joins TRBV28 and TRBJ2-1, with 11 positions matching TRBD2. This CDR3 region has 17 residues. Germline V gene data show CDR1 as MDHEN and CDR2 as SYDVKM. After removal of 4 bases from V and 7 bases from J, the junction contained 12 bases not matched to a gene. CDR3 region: CASSSPDASGRKNEQFF. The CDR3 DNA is TGTGCCAGCAGTTCCCCAGATGCTAGCGGGAGGAAGAATGAGCAGTTCTTC.

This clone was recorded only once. The CDR3 spells CASSAGNYGYTF. The CDR3 coding sequence is TGTGCCAGCAGTGCCGGGAACTATGGCTACACCTTC. The rearrangement links TRBV28 to TRBJ1-2; no clear D gene. Between the trimmed V and J ends, which lost 5 bases and 2 bases, there was a span of 6 bases. The CDR3 loop spans 12 amino acids. The germline V gene encodes CDR1 MDHEN and CDR2 SYDVKM.

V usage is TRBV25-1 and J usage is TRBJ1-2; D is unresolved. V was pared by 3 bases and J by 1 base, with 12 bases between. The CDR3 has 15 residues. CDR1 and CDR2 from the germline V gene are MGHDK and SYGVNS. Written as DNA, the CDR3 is TGTGCCAGCAGTGAGGAGGGATCGCTTAACTATGGCTACACCTTC. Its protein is CASSEEGSLNYGYTF.

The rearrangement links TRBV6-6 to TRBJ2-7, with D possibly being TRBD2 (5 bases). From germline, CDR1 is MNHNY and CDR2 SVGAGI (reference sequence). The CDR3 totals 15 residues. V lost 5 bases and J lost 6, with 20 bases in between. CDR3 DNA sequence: TGTGCCAGCAGTAGAAATGTCCCTCCGGCGGGCGAGCAGTACTTC. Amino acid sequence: CASSRNVPPAGEQYF.

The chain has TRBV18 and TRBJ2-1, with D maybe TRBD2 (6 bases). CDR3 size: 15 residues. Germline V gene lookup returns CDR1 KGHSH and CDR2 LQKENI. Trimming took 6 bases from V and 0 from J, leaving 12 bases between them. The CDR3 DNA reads TGTGCCAGCTCCCCCCGGGGGAGCTCCTACAATGAGCAGTTCTTC. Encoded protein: CASSPRGSSYNEQFF.

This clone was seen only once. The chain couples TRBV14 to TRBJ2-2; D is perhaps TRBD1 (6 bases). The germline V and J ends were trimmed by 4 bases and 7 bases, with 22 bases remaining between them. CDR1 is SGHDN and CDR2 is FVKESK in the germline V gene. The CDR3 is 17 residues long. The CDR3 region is CASSPQLKAGAVGELFF. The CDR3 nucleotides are TGTGCCAGCAGCCCACAGTTAAAGGCAGGGGCTGTCGGGGAGCTGTTTTTT.

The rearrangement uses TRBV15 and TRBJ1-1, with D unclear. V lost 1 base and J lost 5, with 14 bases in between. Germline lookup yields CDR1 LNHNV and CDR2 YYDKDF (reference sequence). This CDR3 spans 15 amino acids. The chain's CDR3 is CATSRGAGIGTEAFF. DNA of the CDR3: TGTGCCACCAGCAGAGGGGCCGGGATTGGGACTGAAGCTTTCTTT.

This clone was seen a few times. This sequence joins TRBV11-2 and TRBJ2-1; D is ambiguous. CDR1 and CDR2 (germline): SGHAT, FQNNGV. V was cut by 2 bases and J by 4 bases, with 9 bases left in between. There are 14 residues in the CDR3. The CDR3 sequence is CASSLHSAYNEQFF. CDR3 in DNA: TGTGCCAGCAGCTTACACTCCGCTTACAATGAGCAGTTCTTC.

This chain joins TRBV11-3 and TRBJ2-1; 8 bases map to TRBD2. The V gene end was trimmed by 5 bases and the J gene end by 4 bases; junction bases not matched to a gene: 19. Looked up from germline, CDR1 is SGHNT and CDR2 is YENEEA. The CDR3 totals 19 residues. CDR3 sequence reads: CASSHRGLRGGELYNEQFF. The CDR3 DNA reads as TGTGCCAGCAGCCACAGAGGTCTACGGGGGGGAGAGTTATACAATGAGCAGTTCTTC.

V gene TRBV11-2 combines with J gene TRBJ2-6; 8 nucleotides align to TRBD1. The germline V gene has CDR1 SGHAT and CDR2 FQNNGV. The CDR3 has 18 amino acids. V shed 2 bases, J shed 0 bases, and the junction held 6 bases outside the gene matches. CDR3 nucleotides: TGTGCCAGCAGCTTACACGGACAGGGCAGCTCTGGGGCCAACGTCCTGACTTTC. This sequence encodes CASSLHGQGSSGANVLTF.

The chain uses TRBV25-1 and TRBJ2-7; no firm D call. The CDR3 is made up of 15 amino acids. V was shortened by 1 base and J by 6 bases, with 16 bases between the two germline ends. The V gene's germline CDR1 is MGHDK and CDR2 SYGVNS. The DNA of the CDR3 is TGTGCCAGCAGTGAATTCCAGGCCCTACCCGGCGAGCAGTACTTC. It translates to CASSEFQALPGEQYF.

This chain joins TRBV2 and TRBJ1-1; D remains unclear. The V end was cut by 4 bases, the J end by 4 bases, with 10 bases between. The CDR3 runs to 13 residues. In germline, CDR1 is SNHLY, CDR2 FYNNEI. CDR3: CASSGARSTEAFF. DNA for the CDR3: TGTGCCAGCAGTGGTGCGAGGTCCACTGAAGCTTTCTTT.

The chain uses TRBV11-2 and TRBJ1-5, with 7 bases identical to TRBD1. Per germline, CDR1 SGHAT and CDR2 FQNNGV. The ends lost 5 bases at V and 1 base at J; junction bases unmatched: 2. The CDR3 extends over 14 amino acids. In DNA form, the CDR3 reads TGTGCCAGCAGCCCACAGGGGAGCAATCAGCCCCAGCATTTT. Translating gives CASSPQGSNQPQHF.